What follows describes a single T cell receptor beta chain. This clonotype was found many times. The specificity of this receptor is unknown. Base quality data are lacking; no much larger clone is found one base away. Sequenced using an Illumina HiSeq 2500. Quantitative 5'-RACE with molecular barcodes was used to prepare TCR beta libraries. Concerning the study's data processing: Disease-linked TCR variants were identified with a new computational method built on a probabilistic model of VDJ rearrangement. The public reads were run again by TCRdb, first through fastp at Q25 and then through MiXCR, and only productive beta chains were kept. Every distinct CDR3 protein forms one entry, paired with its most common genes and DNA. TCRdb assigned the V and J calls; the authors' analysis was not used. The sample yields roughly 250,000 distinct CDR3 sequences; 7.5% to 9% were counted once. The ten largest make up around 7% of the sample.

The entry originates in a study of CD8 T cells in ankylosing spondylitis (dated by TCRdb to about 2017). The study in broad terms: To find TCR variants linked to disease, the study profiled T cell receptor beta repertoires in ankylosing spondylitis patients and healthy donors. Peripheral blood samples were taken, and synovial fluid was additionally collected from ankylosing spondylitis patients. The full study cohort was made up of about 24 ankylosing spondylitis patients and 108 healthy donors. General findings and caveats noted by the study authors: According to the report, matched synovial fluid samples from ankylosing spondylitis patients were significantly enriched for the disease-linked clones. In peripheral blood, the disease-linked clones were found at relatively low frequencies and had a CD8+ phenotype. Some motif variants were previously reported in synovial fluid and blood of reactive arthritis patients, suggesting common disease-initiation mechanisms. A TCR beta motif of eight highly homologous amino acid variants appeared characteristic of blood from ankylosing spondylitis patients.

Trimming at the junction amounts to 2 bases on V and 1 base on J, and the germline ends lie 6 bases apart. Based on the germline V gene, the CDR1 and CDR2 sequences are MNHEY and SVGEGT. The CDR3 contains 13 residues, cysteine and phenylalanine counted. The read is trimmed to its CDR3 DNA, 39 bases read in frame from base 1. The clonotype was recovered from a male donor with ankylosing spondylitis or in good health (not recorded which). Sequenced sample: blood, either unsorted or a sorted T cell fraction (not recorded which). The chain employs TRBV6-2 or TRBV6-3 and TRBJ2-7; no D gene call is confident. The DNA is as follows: TGTGCCAGCAGTTACGGGCCATCCTACGAGCAGTACTTC. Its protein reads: CASSYGPSYEQYF.